This entry lists 15 T cell receptor beta chains sequenced from one sample in a study of cytomegalovirus exposure and HLA in healthy donors listed by TCRdb under 2017. Library preparation employed the immunoSEQ multiplex PCR assay. For the multiplex PCR, a mixture combining 60 forward primers for TCR Vbeta segments and 13 reverse primers for TCR Jbeta segments was used. This is the immuneACCESS table as TCRdb keeps it, with only in-frame sequences that have V and J called. A part of the clones is gone; compared with another copy, unresolved V genes explain less than half, and the rest is unexplained. The sample has about 130,000 clones on record, 74% of them singletons. The leading ten clones occupy 4% to 5% of the sample. The sample comprised PBMCs. The source is a woman in her forties or fifties in good health and CMV-seropositive.

The V and J genes are TRBV7-2 and TRBJ1-2; no reliable D call. This CDR3 is built from 15 residues. Deletions cut 5 bases from V and 0 bases from J, with 13 bases between. From germline, CDR1 is SGHTA and CDR2 FQGNSA. The CDR3 DNA reads TGTGCCAGCAGCCAAACAATTACTACTAACTATGGCTACACCTTC. Amino acids: CASSQTITTNYGYTF.

This chain connects TRBV4-2 to TRBJ2-7; TRBD1 is a possible D gene (6 bases). There are 13 residues in the CDR3. With 3 bases removed from V and 6 bases from J, the gap between germline ends came to 12 bases. Germline CDR1 LGHNA, CDR2 YNFKEQ. CDR3 DNA sequence: TGTGCCAGCAGCCAGGGGACACTCTCCGAGCAGTACTTC. It translates to CASSQGTLSEQYF.

This chain's CDR3 is CASSWGDRTNQPQHF. For the CDR3, the DNA is TGTGCCAGCAGCTGGGGGGACAGAACCAATCAGCCCCAGCATTTT. The rearrangement joins TRBV7-2 to TRBJ1-5; TRBD1 matches 7 bases. Germline V gene lookup returns CDR1 SGHTA and CDR2 FQGNSA. V was pared by 4 bases and J by 3 bases, with 6 bases of the junction left unmatched. This CDR3 has 15 amino acids.

This clone showed up just a few times. The chain links TRBV6-6 to TRBJ2-3; maybe TRBD2 (6 bases). The CDR3 loop spans 14 amino acids. V was trimmed by 4 bases and J by 6 bases, leaving 14 bases between them. CDR1 is MNHNY and CDR2 is SVGAGI in the germline V gene (reference sequence). The CDR3 region is CASSLAANFDTQYF. In DNA, the CDR3 is TGTGCCAGCAGTTTAGCGGCGAATTTCGATACGCAGTATTTT.

The genes are TRBV13 and TRBJ2-1, with D possibly matching TRBD2 (5 bases). The length of the CDR3 is 17 residues. CDR1 is PRHDT and CDR2 is FYEKMQ in the germline V gene (reference sequence). Trimming took off 0 bases at V and 0 bases at J, with 12 bases between the two ends. Written as DNA, the CDR3 is TGTGCCAGCAGCTTAGGCCGCGGGCCGAGCTCCTACAATGAGCAGTTCTTC. Amino acid sequence: CASSLGRGPSSYNEQFF.

The CDR3 DNA reads as TGTGCCAGCAGCGTTAGTCCCGGGGAGCTGTTTTTT. Its translation is CASSVSPGELFF. The rearrangement links TRBV9 to TRBJ2-2; D gene ambiguous. Trimming removed 2 bases at V and 6 bases at J, with 5 bases between. The germline V gene encodes CDR1 SGDLS and CDR2 YYNGEE. The CDR3 sequence is 12 residues long.

The chain couples TRBV7-9 to TRBJ2-1, with TRBD1 identical over 9 bases. The CDR3 loop spans 14 amino acids. Germline V gene lookup returns CDR1 SEHNR and CDR2 FQNEAQ (reference sequence). V was pared by 3 bases and J by 6 bases, with 3 bases of the junction left unmatched. CDR3 DNA sequence: TGTGCCAGCAGCTTCGGACAGGGGATCAATGAGCAGTTCTTC. Amino acids: CASSFGQGINEQFF.

V gene TRBV7-8 combines with J gene TRBJ1-5; D remains ambiguous. The germline V and J ends were trimmed by 1 base and 5 bases, with 3 bases remaining between them. The CDR3 extends over 12 amino acids. Germline V CDR1 and CDR2: SGHVS, FQNEAQ. The CDR3 DNA reads TGTGCCAGCAGCTTAGGAGATCAGCCCCAGCATTTT. Translation: CASSLGDQPQHF.

The J gene is TRBJ2-1, the V gene TRBV7-6; tentative D call: TRBD1 (5 bases). Germline assignment: CDR1 SGHVS and CDR2 FNYEAQ. V lost 4 bases, J lost 7 bases, and 11 bases lay in between. This CDR3 comprises 13 residues. In DNA form, the CDR3 reads TGTGCCAGCAGCTATGACAGTGAGAATGAGCAGTTCTTC. This codes for CASSYDSENEQFF.

The J gene is TRBJ1-2, the V gene TRBV6-5; 12 bases align to TRBD1. CDR3 size: 15 residues. Germline V gene lookup returns CDR1 MNHEY and CDR2 SVGAGI. The junction had 8 bases not matched to a gene; V was cut back by 7 bases and J by 5 bases. The CDR3 DNA reads as TGTGCCAGCAAATTAGGGACAGGGGGCTTGTATGGCTACACCTTC. This translates into CASKLGTGGLYGYTF.

This clone has more than one count but fewer than ten. This chain joins TRBV25-1 and TRBJ2-2; 7 bases line up with TRBD2. V lost 2 bases, J lost 4 bases, and 7 bases stayed unmatched. This CDR3 contains 16 residues. CDR1 MGHDK and CDR2 SYGVNS come from the germline V gene. The CDR3: CASSELEGRGTGELFF. The CDR3 nucleotides read TGTGCCAGCAGTGAACTCGAGGGGAGGGGCACCGGGGAGCTGTTTTTT.

V and J are TRBV28 and TRBJ2-3; 12 bases agree with TRBD2. J lost 5 bases, V lost 2 bases, and 5 bases had no gene match. CDR3 size: 16 residues. CDR1 and CDR2 (germline): MDHEN, SYDVKM. The CDR3 protein is CASSLTTSGGQDTQYF. The DNA for the CDR3 is TGTGCCAGCAGTTTAACGACTAGCGGGGGTCAAGATACGCAGTATTTT. Full variable domain (outside the CDR3, taken from reference TRBV28 and TRBJ2-3): DVKVTQSSRYLVKRTGEKVFLECVQDMDHENMFWYRQDPGLGLRLIYFSYDVKMKEKGDIPEGYSVSREKKERFSLILESASTNQTSMYLCASSLTTSGGQDTQYFGPGTRLTVL.

The chain recombines TRBV7-9 with TRBJ1-2; TRBD1 matches 12 bases. CDR1 SEHNR and CDR2 FQNEAQ come from the germline V gene (reference sequence). Trimming cost V 5 bases and J 5 bases; bases outside gene matches: 9. The CDR3 runs 16 residues. This CDR3 is CASSPIAGQGAYGYTF. In nucleotides, the CDR3 is TGTGCCAGCAGCCCCATCGCGGGACAGGGGGCTTATGGCTACACCTTC.

This clone has just a few counts. The genes are TRBV5-6 and TRBJ1-4, with TRBD1 matching over 7 bases. J lost 7 bases, V lost 2 bases, and 5 bases had no gene match. The CDR3 has 14 residues. The germline V gene encodes CDR1 SGHDT and CDR2 YYEEEE. CDR3 nucleotide sequence: TGTGCCAGCAGCTTTGACAGGGTATCTGAAAAACTGTTTTTT. It is translated as CASSFDRVSEKLFF.

The sample holds a few counts of this clone. V usage is TRBV2 and J usage is TRBJ1-3; D not resolved. Germline CDR1 and CDR2: SNHLY and FYNNEI. Trimming cost V 8 bases and J 2 bases, with 16 bases left between them. The CDR3 runs to 15 residues. The CDR3 DNA reads as TGTGCCAGCTCGGTGGTCCGACAACCTGGAAACACCATATATTTT. Amino acid sequence: CASSVVRQPGNTIYF.